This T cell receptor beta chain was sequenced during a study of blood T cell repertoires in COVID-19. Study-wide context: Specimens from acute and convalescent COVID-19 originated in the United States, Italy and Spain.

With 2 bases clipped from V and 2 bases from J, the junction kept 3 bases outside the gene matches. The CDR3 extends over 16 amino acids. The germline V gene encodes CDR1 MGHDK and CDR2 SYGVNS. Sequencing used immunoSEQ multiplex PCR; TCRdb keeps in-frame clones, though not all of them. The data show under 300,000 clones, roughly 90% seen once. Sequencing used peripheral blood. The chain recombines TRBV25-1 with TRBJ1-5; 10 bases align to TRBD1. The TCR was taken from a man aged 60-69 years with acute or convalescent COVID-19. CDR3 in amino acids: CASSETGTGGNQPQHF. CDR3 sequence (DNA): TGTGCCAGCAGTGAAACCGGGACAGGGGGCAATCAGCCCCAGCATTTT.